This T cell receptor (beta chain) stems from a study of a mutant IDH1 vaccine in newly diagnosed glioma. Profiled with immunoSEQ multiplex PCR; TCRdb holds only in-frame clones, not every one. The sample has around 53,000 clones, 75% to 90% seen once; the top ten hold over 2%. A single count supports this clone. The length of the CDR3 is 13 residues. V dropped 6 bases and J dropped 2 bases, with 8 bases sitting between them. Per the germline V gene, CDR1 is MNHEY and CDR2 is SMNVEV (reference sequence). Time point of the sample: baseline, week 1 (first vaccination visit). The treatment was: pre-vaccination baseline after standard-of-care therapy.

The receptor was derived from a middle-aged man with glioma. This chain uses TRBV27 with TRBJ1-5; D not resolved. This specimen was PBMCs, taken from a glioma patient treated with radiotherapy, temozolomide or both. The CDR3: CASRASGNQPQHF. The CDR3 DNA reads as TGTGCCAGCAGGGCGTCAGGCAATCAGCCCCAGCATTTT.